The clone carrying this T cell receptor beta chain was detected ten times or more. TCRdb re-called the 5' RACE reads through MiXCR, storing one row per CDR3 protein. The table records 130,000 or so distinct CDR3 sequences, approximately 10% of them present only once. This sample was included in a study of CD8 T cells in ankylosing spondylitis. The CDR3 has 14 residues. Germline V gene lookup returns CDR1 LGHDT and CDR2 YNNKEL (reference sequence). J lost 9 bases, V lost 1 base, and 6 bases had no gene match. The source material was blood, either unsorted or a sorted T cell fraction (not recorded which). V is TRBV3-1 and J is TRBJ2-7; 10 positions match TRBD2. The source is a female donor with ankylosing spondylitis or in good health (not recorded which). The chain's CDR3 is CASSQAGTSEVQYF. The CDR3 DNA follows: TGTGCCAGCAGCCAAGCCGGGACTAGCGAAGTGCAGTACTTC.